Below, 12 T cell receptor beta chains from the same sample are listed, as sequenced in a study of post-analysis software for immune sequencing data. Whole-study findings and limits: Higher frequency in patients than in controls was seen for about five TRBV segments, with TRBV5-6, TRBV5-1 and TRBV20-1 among them.

These receptors' targets are unknown. Researchers reported that TCR beta cDNA libraries carried unique molecular identifiers. One entry per CDR3 protein results from TCRdb running MiXCR on the PCR reads. The repertoire holds roughly 670,000 distinct CDR3 sequences, with over 45% as singletons. The sample comprised blood. These receptors all stem from a girl aged 2-10 years with multiple sclerosis.

This clonotype was recorded a few times. The chain carries TRBV7-3 and TRBJ2-1, with D possibly matching TRBD2 (6 bases). With 0 bases removed from V and 0 bases from J, the gap between germline ends came to 12 bases. The CDR3 is 17 residues long. The germline V gene encodes CDR1 SGHTA and CDR2 FQGTGA. CDR3 residues: CASSLTGDGSSYNEQFF. The CDR3 region has the DNA TGTGCCAGCAGCTTAACGGGGGACGGGAGCTCCTACAATGAGCAGTTCTTC.

This rearrangement joins TRBV20-1 to TRBJ2-1, with 8 nucleotides matching TRBD1. The CDR3 is 15 amino acids. Losses at the gene ends were 2 bases for V and 3 bases for J; bases not matched to a gene: 6. Germline lookup yields CDR1 DFQATT and CDR2 SNEGSKA (reference sequence). The CDR3 loop is CSARLGRGLYNEQFF. Written as DNA, the CDR3 is TGCAGTGCTAGACTGGGCAGGGGGCTCTACAATGAGCAGTTCTTC.

The rearrangement joins TRBV5-1 to TRBJ2-1; no clear D. The CDR3 extends over 16 amino acids. Trimming cost V 5 bases and J 0 bases, with 15 bases left between them. Germline CDR1 SGHRS, CDR2 YFSETQ. CDR3 in DNA: TGCGCCAGCAGACCTGCTGCGGTCTTCTCCTACAATGAGCAGTTCTTC. It encodes CASRPAAVFSYNEQFF.

The CDR3, as DNA: TGCAGTGCTAGAGATCTTGGTAGGGAAAAACTGTTTTTT. Translation gives CSARDLGREKLFF. This chain joins TRBV20-1 and TRBJ1-4; D uncertain. V lost 0 bases, J lost 8 bases, and 10 bases lay in between. The V gene's germline CDR1 is DFQATT and CDR2 SNEGSKA (reference sequence). CDR3 length: 13 amino acids.

This chain joins TRBV2 and TRBJ2-6, with D possibly called TRBD1 or TRBD2 (6 bases each). The CDR3 contains 16 residues. V was pared by 3 bases and J by 4 bases, with 13 bases between. Germline V CDR1 and CDR2: SNHLY, FYNNEI. The CDR3 here is CASSDPGALGANVLTF. CDR3 in DNA: TGTGCCAGCAGTGACCCGGGGGCGCTCGGGGCCAACGTCCTGACTTTC.

V is TRBV11-2 and J is TRBJ2-3; 7 bases are shared with TRBD1. There are 15 residues in the CDR3. From germline, CDR1 is SGHAT and CDR2 FQNNGV. The junction had 5 bases not matched to a gene; V was cut back by 5 bases and J by 0 bases. The CDR3 region is CASSRTGPSTDTQYF. As DNA, the CDR3 is TGTGCCAGCAGCCGGACAGGTCCTAGCACAGATACGCAGTATTTT.

The chain carries TRBV6-6 and TRBJ1-2; 8 bases are a match to TRBD1. V lost 7 bases, J lost 6 bases, and 4 bases stayed unmatched. The CDR3 has 12 amino acids. Germline V gene sequence: CDR1 MNHNY, CDR2 SVGAGI (reference sequence). CDR3: CASTPDRDGYTF. CDR3 bases: TGTGCCAGCACTCCGGACAGGGATGGCTACACCTTC.

V gene TRBV10-3 combines with J gene TRBJ2-3; D is ambiguous. CDR1 and CDR2 (germline): ENHRY, SYGVKD. The CDR3 is 13 amino acids. V dropped 0 bases and J dropped 14 bases, with 15 bases sitting between them. CDR3 nucleotides: TGTGCCATCAGTGAGTCAATGGTCCTTCCTCTGTATTTT. Its translation is CAISESMVLPLYF.

The V call is TRBV4-1, the J call TRBJ2-1, with TRBD2 matching 7 bases. The CDR3 is made up of 15 amino acids. Trimming removed 3 bases from V and 8 bases from J; junction bases left unmatched: 10. CDR1 and CDR2 (germline): MGHRA, YSYEKL. DNA for the CDR3: TGCGCCAGCAGCCATCGGCGGGGGAGGGCGGATGAGCAGTTCTTC. As protein: CASSHRRGRADEQFF.

This clonotype was detected only a few times. The V gene is TRBV12-3 or TRBV12-4, the J gene TRBJ2-2; D gene unclear. Trimming cost V 2 bases and J 7 bases, with 8 bases left between them. The CDR3 length is 13 residues. Written as DNA, the CDR3 is TGTGCCAGCAGTTTAAACCGTGGCGGGGAGCTGTTTTTT. Translating gives CASSLNRGGELFF.

The rearrangement joins TRBV11-2 to TRBJ2-1, with TRBD2 matching 7 bases. The CDR3 length is 13 residues. CDR1 SGHAT and CDR2 FQNNGV come from the germline V gene. V shed 5 bases and J 9 bases; nucleotides not matched to a gene: 7. CDR3 DNA sequence: TGTGCCAGCAGCACTGACCTAGCGGCTGAGCAGTTCTTC. Residues: CASSTDLAAEQFF.

This chain joins TRBV11-2 and TRBJ2-7, with a weak D call TRBD2 (6 bases). This CDR3 has 15 residues. Germline CDR1 SGHAT, CDR2 FQNNGV. The V gene lost 2 bases and the J gene lost 0 bases, with 11 bases spanning the gap. The CDR3 nucleotides read TGTGCCAGCAGCTTAAAGCGGGCAACCTCCTACGAGCAGTACTTC. Its protein product is CASSLKRATSYEQYF.